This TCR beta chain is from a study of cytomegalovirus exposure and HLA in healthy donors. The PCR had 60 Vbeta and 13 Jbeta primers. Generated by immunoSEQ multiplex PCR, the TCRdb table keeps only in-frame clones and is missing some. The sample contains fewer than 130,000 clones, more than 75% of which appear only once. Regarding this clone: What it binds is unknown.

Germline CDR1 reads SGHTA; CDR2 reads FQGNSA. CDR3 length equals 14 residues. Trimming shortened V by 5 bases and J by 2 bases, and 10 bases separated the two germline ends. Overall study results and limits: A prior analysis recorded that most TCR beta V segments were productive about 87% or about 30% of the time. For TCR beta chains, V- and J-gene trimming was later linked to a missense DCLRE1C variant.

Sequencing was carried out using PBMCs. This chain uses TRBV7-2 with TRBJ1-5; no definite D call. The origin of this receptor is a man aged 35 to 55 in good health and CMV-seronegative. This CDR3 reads CASSRETGNQPQHF. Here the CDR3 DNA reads TGTGCCAGCAGCCGCGAAACAGGCAATCAGCCCCAGCATTTT. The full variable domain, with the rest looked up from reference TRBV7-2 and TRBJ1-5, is GAGVSQSPSNKVTEKGKDVELRCDPISGHTALYWYRQSLGQGLEFLIYFQGNSAPDKSGLPSDRFSAERTGGSVSTLTIQRTQQEDSAVYLCASSRETGNQPQHFGDGTRLSIL.